Each of the 5 T cell receptor beta chains below was sequenced from the same sample in a study of T-cell memory formation after mild COVID-19. TCRdb ran MiXCR on the 5' RACE reads and lists one entry per CDR3 protein. There are 560,000 or so distinct CDR3 sequences in the sample; approximately 15% occur only once, and about 8.1% lies in the top ten. Sequencing was performed on PBMCs or a T cell subset sorted from them (not recorded which). Receptor source: an adult woman who had mild COVID-19 (a few samples of this study predate the infection). Cell type and time point are not known.

CDR3 sequence: CASSPPGLAALGYEQFF. DNA of the CDR3: TGTGCCAGCTCACCACCGGGACTAGCGGCCCTGGGGTATGAGCAGTTCTTC. This chain joins TRBV18 and TRBJ2-1, with 11 bases that match TRBD2. This CDR3 contains 17 residues. Trimming cost V 0 bases and J 8 bases; bases outside gene matches: 9. Germline CDR1 KGHSH, CDR2 LQKENI.

V gene TRBV6-6 combines with J gene TRBJ2-3; D unclear. CDR3 length: 18 amino acids. Germline V gene data show CDR1 as MNHNY and CDR2 as SVGAGI (reference sequence). The V gene lost 1 base and the J gene lost 1 base, with 18 bases spanning the gap. CDR3 residues: CASSYLMRTFAGTDTQYF. DNA of the CDR3: TGTGCCAGCAGTTACTTAATGAGAACATTCGCGGGCACAGATACGCAGTATTTT.

A few counts support this clonotype. The V and J genes are TRBV7-9 and TRBJ1-1; 8 nucleotides align to TRBD1. Germline lookup yields CDR1 SEHNR and CDR2 FQNEAQ (reference sequence). V lost 4 bases, J lost 5 bases, and 9 bases stayed unmatched. The CDR3 covers 15 residues. Written as DNA, the CDR3 is TGTGCCAGCAGCTCATATGACAGGGGATTTACTGAAGCTTTCTTT. It yields the protein CASSSYDRGFTEAFF.

The chain has TRBV7-3 and TRBJ1-2, with 8 bases matching TRBD1. CDR1 SGHTA and CDR2 FQGTGA come from the germline V gene. V lost 5 bases and J lost 4; bases outside the gene matches: 9. The CDR3 contains 15 residues. This chain's CDR3 is CASSPQGTGPYGYTF. Here the CDR3 DNA reads TGTGCCAGCAGCCCACAGGGGACAGGCCCCTATGGCTACACCTTC.

This clonotype was observed a handful of times. The genes are TRBV9 and TRBJ2-3; 14 nucleotides agree with TRBD2. The germline CDR1 and CDR2 sequences are SGDLS and YYNGEE. The junction had 0 bases not matched to a gene; V was cut back by 3 bases and J by 6 bases. This CDR3 has 14 amino acids. The CDR3: CASSGTSGRDTQYF. The CDR3 DNA reads as TGTGCCAGCAGCGGGACTAGCGGGAGGGATACGCAGTATTTT.